Below are 12 T cell receptor beta chains sequenced from a single sample in a study of shared clonotypes between healthy human individuals. Profiled with immunoSEQ multiplex PCR; TCRdb holds only in-frame clones, not every one. Found here are roughly 1,100,000 clones, about 75% of them singletons; the top ten hold roughly 1.5%. The sequencing sample was made of memory CD4+ T cells sorted from blood. The subset: CD45RA-negative fraction. Source of these receptors: a man between 18 and 29 years old in good health.

V and J are TRBV5-6 and TRBJ2-1; the D gene is possibly TRBD2 (7 bases). Trimming removed 2 bases from V and 6 bases from J, with 18 bases in between. The CDR3 loop spans 16 amino acids. The germline V gene encodes CDR1 SGHDT and CDR2 YYEEEE. The CDR3 bases are TGTGCCAGCAGCTTCGGAGGGGGGGCAGGTGGCAATGAGCAGTTCTTC. This codes for CASSFGGGAGGNEQFF. Drawing the rest from reference TRBV5-6 and TRBJ2-1, the complete variable domain is DAGVTQSPTHLIKTRGQQVTLRCSPKSGHDTVSWYQQALGQGPQFIFQYYEEEERQRGNFPDRFSGHQFPNYSSELNVNALLLGDSALYLCASSFGGGAGGNEQFFGPGTRLTVL.

The chain couples TRBV6-1 to TRBJ1-4, with TRBD1 identical over 9 bases. Unmatched junction bases numbered 5, after V lost 4 bases and J lost 8 bases. Germline CDR1 is MNHNS and CDR2 is SASEGT. This CDR3 contains 14 residues. The chain's CDR3 is CASSVGQGTEKLFF. Written as DNA, the CDR3 is TGTGCCAGCAGTGTGGGACAGGGCACAGAAAAACTGTTTTTT.

The rearrangement uses TRBV5-1 and TRBJ2-6; perhaps TRBD1 as D (7 bases). Germline V gene data show CDR1 as SGHRS and CDR2 as YFSETQ. Trimming took off 6 bases at V and 1 base at J, with 11 bases between the two ends. The CDR3 is 15 residues long. This chain's CDR3 is CASTPGGSGANVLTF. The CDR3 DNA reads TGCGCCAGCACCCCAGGGGGGTCTGGGGCCAACGTCCTGACTTTC.

This clone was seen only once. V is TRBV9 and J is TRBJ2-1; possible D gene TRBD1, 5 bases. Trimming cost V 3 bases and J 7 bases, with 17 bases left between them. The CDR3 has 15 amino acids. CDR1 and CDR2 from the germline V gene are SGDLS and YYNGEE. The CDR3 here is CASSAGPPRVNEQFF. CDR3 sequence (DNA): TGTGCCAGCAGCGCAGGTCCCCCCAGGGTAAATGAGCAGTTCTTC. The variable domain in full, with the rest retrieved from reference TRBV9 and TRBJ2-1, is DSGVTQTPKHLITATGQRVTLRCSPRSGDLSVYWYQQSLDQGLQFLIQYYNGEERAKGNILERFSAQQFPDLHSELNLSSLELGDSALYFCASSAGPPRVNEQFFGPGTRLTVL.

This rearrangement joins TRBV6-1 to TRBJ1-1; D possibly corresponds to TRBD1 (6 bases). V lost 4 bases to trimming and J lost 3 bases, with 12 bases between them. The CDR3 spans 14 residues. Per germline, CDR1 MNHNS and CDR2 SASEGT. Here the CDR3 reads CASSAQGGDTEAFF. Written as DNA, the CDR3 is TGTGCCAGCAGTGCCCAAGGGGGAGACACTGAAGCTTTCTTT.

In this sample, this clone turned up a few times. The rearrangement joins TRBV30 to TRBJ2-5; D is ambiguous. Trimming left V 2 bases short and J 9 bases short, with 10 bases between. The V gene's germline CDR1 is GTSNPN and CDR2 SVGIG (reference sequence). This CDR3 spans 11 amino acids. This CDR3 is CAWSPGKAQYF. In DNA form, the CDR3 reads TGTGCCTGGAGTCCTGGGAAGGCCCAGTACTTC.

In this sample, this clone turned up a few times. The CDR3 reads CASSFTPRDTDTQYF. CDR3 DNA: TGTGCCAGCAGCTTCACTCCAAGGGACACAGATACGCAGTATTTT. The rearrangement links TRBV5-5 to TRBJ2-3; D ambiguous. The germline V gene encodes CDR1 SGHKS and CDR2 YYEKEE (reference sequence). This CDR3 comprises 15 residues. V lost 2 bases and J lost 2, with 12 bases in between.

This clone was picked up a small number of times. V is TRBV9 and J is TRBJ2-2; TRBD2 aligns across 7 bases. J was trimmed by 4 bases and V by 3 bases; bases with no gene match: 6. CDR1 SGDLS and CDR2 YYNGEE come from the germline V gene. The CDR3 totals 15 residues. DNA of the CDR3: TGTGCCAGCAGCGGTTCCGGGACTATCACCGGGGAGCTGTTTTTT. Residues: CASSGSGTITGELFF.

The J gene is TRBJ1-2, the V gene TRBV25-1, with D possibly being TRBD1 (6 bases). Between the trimmed V and J ends, which lost 7 bases and 6 bases, there was a span of 15 bases. This CDR3 has 13 amino acids. Germline V gene data show CDR1 as MGHDK and CDR2 as SYGVNS. CDR3 region: CASTGQTLNGYTF. The CDR3, as DNA: TGTGCCAGCACCGGACAGACATTAAATGGCTACACCTTC.

The rearrangement uses TRBV6-5 and TRBJ2-5; TRBD1 or TRBD2 may be the D gene (5 bases each). The CDR3 is 13 residues long. Germline V gene lookup returns CDR1 MNHEY and CDR2 SVGAGI. The germline V and J ends were trimmed by 4 bases and 11 bases, with 17 bases remaining between them. CDR3 DNA: TGTGCCAGCAGTTTCCCCGGGACGGGGATTCAGTACTTC. Translated: CASSFPGTGIQYF.

The chain employs TRBV23-1 and TRBJ1-6, with D perhaps matching TRBD1 (5 bases). TRBV23-1 is recorded as an ORF, its role being uncertain. The CDR3 has 15 residues. V was pared by 6 bases and J by 10 bases, with 19 bases between. The DNA for the CDR3 is TGCGCCAGCAGAGTCCGGGGGGGGGAAAGGTCACCCCTCCACTTT. Translation gives CASRVRGGERSPLHF.

V and J are TRBV10-1 and TRBJ2-1; D possibly matches TRBD1 or TRBD2 (5 bases each). V lost 5 bases and J 7 bases, leaving 18 bases between the germline ends. Germline V gene lookup returns CDR1 WNHNN and CDR2 SYGVQD (reference sequence). This CDR3 spans 15 amino acids. CDR3 nucleotides: TGCGCCAGCAGTTCGGGGTTAGGGGTTTCTAATGAGCAGTTCTTC. It codes for CASSSGLGVSNEQFF.